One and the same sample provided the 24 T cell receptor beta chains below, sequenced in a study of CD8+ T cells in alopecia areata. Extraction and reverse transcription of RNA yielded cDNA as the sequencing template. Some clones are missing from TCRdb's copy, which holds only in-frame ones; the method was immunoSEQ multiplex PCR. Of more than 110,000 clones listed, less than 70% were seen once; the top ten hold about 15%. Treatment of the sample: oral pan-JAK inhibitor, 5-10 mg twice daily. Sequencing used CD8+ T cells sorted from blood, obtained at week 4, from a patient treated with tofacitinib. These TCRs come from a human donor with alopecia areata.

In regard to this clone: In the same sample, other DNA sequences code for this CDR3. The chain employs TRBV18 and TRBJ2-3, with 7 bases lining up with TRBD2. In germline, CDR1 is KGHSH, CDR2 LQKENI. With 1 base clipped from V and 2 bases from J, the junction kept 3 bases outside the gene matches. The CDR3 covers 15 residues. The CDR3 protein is CASSPLAGATDTQYF. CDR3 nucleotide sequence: TGTGCCAGCTCACCACTAGCGGGCGCCACAGATACGCAGTATTTT.

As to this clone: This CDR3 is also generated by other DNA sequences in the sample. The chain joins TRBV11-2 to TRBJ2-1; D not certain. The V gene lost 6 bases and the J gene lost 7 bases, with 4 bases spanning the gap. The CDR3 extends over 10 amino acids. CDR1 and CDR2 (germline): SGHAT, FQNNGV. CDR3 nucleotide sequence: TGTGCCAGCAGTCTAAATGAGCAGTTCTTC. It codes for CASSLNEQFF.

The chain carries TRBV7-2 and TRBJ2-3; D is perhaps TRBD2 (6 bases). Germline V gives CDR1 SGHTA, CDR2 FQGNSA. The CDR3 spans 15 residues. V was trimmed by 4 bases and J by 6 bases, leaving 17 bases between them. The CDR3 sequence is CASSWGGVTGDTQYF. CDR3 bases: TGTGCCAGCAGCTGGGGCGGGGTCACCGGGGATACGCAGTATTTT.

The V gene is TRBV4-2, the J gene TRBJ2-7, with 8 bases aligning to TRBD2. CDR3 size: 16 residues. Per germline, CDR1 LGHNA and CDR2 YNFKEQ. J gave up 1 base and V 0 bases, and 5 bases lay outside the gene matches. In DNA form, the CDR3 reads TGTGCCAGCAGCCAAGAGACGGAGCGGGGGTCCTACGAGCAGTACTTC. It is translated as CASSQETERGSYEQYF.

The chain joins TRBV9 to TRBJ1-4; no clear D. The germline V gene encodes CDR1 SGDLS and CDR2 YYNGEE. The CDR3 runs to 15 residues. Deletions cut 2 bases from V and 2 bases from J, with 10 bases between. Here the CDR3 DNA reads TGTGCCAGCAGCGTCGGTCGGGCCACTAATGAAAAACTGTTTTTT. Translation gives CASSVGRATNEKLFF.

The CDR3 nucleotides are TGTGCCAGCAGCTTCGACAGGTTCTATGGCTACACCTTC. Translated, it gives CASSFDRFYGYTF. V usage is TRBV25-1 and J usage is TRBJ1-2; perhaps TRBD1 as D (6 bases). CDR3 size: 13 residues. The germline CDR1 and CDR2 sequences are MGHDK and SYGVNS. With 6 bases removed from V and 4 bases from J, the gap between germline ends came to 12 bases.

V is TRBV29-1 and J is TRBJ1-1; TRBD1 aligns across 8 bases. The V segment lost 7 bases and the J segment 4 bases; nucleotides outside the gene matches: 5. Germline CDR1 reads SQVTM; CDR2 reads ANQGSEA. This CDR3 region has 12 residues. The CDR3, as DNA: TGCAGCGCCCAGGGGGCGGGCACTGAAGCTTTCTTT. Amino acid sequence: CSAQGAGTEAFF.

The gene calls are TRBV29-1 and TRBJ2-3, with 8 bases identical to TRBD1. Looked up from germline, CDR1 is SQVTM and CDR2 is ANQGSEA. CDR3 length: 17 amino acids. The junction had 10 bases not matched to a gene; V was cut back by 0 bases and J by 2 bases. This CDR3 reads CSVEDITQGVNTDTQYF. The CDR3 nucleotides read TGCAGCGTTGAAGATATTACACAGGGGGTTAACACAGATACGCAGTATTTT.

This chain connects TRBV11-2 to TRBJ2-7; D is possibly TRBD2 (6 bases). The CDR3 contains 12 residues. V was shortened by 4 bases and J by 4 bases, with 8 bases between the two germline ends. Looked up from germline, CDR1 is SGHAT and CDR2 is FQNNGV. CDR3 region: CASSYGTYEQYF. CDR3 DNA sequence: TGTGCCAGCAGCTACGGGACTTACGAGCAGTACTTC.

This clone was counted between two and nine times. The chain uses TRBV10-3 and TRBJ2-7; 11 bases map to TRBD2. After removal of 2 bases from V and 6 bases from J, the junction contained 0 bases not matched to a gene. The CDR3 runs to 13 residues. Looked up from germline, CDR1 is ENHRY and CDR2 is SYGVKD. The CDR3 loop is CAISEGLAGEQYF. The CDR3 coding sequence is TGTGCCATCAGTGAGGGACTAGCGGGCGAGCAGTACTTC.

For the CDR3, the DNA is TGTGCCACCACCCCGCCGGGGAACTATGGCTACACCTTC. It codes for CATTPPGNYGYTF. This chain joins TRBV6-5 and TRBJ1-2; D ambiguous. This CDR3 region has 13 residues. Germline V gives CDR1 MNHEY, CDR2 SVGAGI. V lost 10 bases to trimming and J lost 2 bases, with 14 bases between them.

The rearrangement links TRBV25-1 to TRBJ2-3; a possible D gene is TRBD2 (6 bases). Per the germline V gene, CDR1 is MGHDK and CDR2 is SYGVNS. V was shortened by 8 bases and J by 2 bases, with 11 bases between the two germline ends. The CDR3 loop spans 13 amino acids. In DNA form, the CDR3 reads TGTGCCAGCGGGACGGGGGACACAGATACGCAGTATTTT. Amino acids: CASGTGDTDTQYF. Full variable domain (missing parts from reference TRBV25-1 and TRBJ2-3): EADIYQTPRYLVIGTGKKITLECSQTMGHDKMYWYQQDPGMELHLIHYSYGVNSTEKGDLSSESTVSRIRTEHFPLTLESARPSHTSQYLCASGTGDTDTQYFGPGTRLTVL.

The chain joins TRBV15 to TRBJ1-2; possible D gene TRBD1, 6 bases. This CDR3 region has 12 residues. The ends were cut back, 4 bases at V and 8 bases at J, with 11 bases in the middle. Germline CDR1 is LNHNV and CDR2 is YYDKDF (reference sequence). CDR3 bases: TGTGCCACCAGCAACCACAGGGAAGGCTACACCTTC. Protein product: CATSNHREGYTF.

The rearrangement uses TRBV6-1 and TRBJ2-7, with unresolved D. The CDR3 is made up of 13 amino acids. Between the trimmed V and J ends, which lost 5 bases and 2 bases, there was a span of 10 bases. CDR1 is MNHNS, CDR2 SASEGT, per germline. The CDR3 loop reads CASSWTETYEQYF. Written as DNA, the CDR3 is TGTGCCAGCAGTTGGACGGAAACCTACGAGCAGTACTTC.

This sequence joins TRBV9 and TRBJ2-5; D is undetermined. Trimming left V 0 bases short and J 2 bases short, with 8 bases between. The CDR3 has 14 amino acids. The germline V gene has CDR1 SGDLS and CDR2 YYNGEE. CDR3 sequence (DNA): TGTGCCAGCAGCGTAGAGGGCCTACAAGAGACCCAGTACTTC. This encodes CASSVEGLQETQYF.

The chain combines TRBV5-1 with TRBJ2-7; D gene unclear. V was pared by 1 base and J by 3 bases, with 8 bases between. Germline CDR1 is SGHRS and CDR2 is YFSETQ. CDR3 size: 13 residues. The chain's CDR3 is CASSLRAGYEQYF. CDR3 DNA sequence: TGCGCCAGCAGCTTGAGGGCCGGCTACGAGCAGTACTTC. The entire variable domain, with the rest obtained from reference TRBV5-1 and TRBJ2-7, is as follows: KAGVTQTPRYLIKTRGQQVTLSCSPISGHRSVSWYQQTPGQGLQFLFEYFSETQRNKGNFPGRFSGRQFSNSRSEMNVSTLELGDSALYLCASSLRAGYEQYFGPGTRLTVT.

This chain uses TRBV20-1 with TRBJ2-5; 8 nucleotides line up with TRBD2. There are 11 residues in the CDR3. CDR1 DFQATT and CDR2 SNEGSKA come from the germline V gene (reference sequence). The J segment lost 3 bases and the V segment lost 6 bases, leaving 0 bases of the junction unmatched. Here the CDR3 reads CSARGEETQYF. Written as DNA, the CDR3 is TGCAGTGCGCGGGGGGAAGAGACCCAGTACTTC.

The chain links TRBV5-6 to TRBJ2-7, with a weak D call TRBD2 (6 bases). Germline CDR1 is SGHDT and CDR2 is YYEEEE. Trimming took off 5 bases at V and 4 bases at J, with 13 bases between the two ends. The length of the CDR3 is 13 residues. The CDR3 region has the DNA TGTGCCAGCAGACCGGCGGGGCAGTACGAGCAGTACTTC. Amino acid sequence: CASRPAGQYEQYF.

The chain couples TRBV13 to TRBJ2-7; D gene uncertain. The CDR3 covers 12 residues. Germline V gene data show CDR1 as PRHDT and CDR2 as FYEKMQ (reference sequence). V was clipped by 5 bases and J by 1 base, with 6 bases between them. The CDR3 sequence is CASSVDSYEQYF. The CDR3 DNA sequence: TGTGCCAGCAGCGTCGATTCCTACGAGCAGTACTTC.

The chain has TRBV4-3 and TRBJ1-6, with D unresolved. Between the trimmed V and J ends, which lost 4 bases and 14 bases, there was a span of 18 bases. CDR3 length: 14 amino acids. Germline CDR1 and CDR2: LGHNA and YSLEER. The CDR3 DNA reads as TGCGCCAGCAGCCGGCTAATGGGCCCTGAGGCCCTCCACTTT. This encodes CASSRLMGPEALHF.

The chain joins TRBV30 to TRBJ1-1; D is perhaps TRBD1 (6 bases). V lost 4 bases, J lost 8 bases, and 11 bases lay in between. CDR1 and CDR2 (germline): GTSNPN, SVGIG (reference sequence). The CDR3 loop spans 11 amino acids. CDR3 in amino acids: CAWMRGTEAFF. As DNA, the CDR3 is TGTGCCTGGATGAGGGGGACAGAAGCTTTCTTT.

The CDR3 sequence is CASSYSSSGELFF. DNA of the CDR3: TGTGCCAGCAGTTACTCCAGCTCCGGGGAGCTGTTTTTT. The chain joins TRBV6-5 to TRBJ2-2, with D unresolved. The CDR3 contains 13 residues. The germline V gene has CDR1 MNHEY and CDR2 SVGAGI. V was shortened by 0 bases and J by 6 bases, with 5 bases between the two germline ends.

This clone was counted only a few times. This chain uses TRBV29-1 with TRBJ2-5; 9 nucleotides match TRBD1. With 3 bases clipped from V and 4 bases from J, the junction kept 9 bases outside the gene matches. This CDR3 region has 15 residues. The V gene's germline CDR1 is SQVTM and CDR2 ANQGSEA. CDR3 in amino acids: CSVEGQGRQVETQYF. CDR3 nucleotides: TGCAGCGTTGAGGGACAGGGCCGGCAGGTAGAGACCCAGTACTTC.

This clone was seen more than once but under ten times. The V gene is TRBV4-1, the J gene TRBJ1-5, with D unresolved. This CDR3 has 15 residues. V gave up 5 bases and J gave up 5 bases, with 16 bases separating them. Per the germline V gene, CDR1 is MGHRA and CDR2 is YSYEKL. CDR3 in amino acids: CASSRNPIGHQPQHF. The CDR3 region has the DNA TGCGCCAGCAGCAGGAATCCAATCGGGCATCAGCCCCAGCATTTT.